A selection of T cell receptor beta chains follows, all from one sample in a study of preoperative IRX-2 immunotherapy in early breast cancer. The data were produced by immunoSEQ multiplex PCR, yet TCRdb's version contains in-frame clones alone and is incomplete. The table lists some 32,000 clones, less than 90% of them singletons. Sequencing was performed on lymph node tissue, taken from a patient treated with IRX-2 immunotherapy. These receptors were collected from a human donor with breast cancer. The CDR3 runs from the conserved cysteine through the conserved F or W. The D gene is left open where the match is weak. Rows give clone size only sometimes, using once, few, many, or a class for an expanded clone.

v_call,j_call,clone_size,d_call,cdr3_nt,cdr3_aa
TRBV23-1,TRBJ2-6,few,.,TGCGCCAGCAAGACAGGCACTGGGGCCAACGTCCTGACTTTC,CASKTGTGANVLTF
TRBV28,TRBJ2-7,once,TRBD1,TGTGCCAGCAGGGGACCGGGACAGGGTTTTTACGAGCAGTACTTC,CASRGPGQGFYEQYF
TRBV11-1,TRBJ2-1,.,.,TGTGCCAGCAGCTTAGAGGGGAGTCGGGGCGGTATTGAGCAGTTCTTC,CASSLEGSRGGIEQFF
TRBV18,TRBJ2-1,.,.,TGTGCCAGCTCACCCCAGGGGACGAGCTCCTACAATGAGCAGTTCTTC,CASSPQGTSSYNEQFF
TRBV11-3,TRBJ2-3,.,.,TGTGCCAGCAGCTTAGTCTCCCGTAGCACAGATACGCAGTATTTT,CASSLVSRSTDTQYF
TRBV7-8,TRBJ2-1,.,.,TGTGCCAGCAGCACTAGAGGCTCCTACAATGAGCAGTTCTTC,CASSTRGSYNEQFF
TRBV18,TRBJ2-5,.,.,TGTGCCAGCTCACGCCAACTAGCCCGAGGGGAAGAGACCCAGTACTTC,CASSRQLARGEETQYF
TRBV15,TRBJ1-1,few,.,TGTGCCACCAGCACCCCCATGGGATTCGGTGAAGCTTTCTTT,CATSTPMGFGEAFF
TRBV19,TRBJ2-5,.,.,TGTGCCAGTGCCGGGACCCACGGGGAGACCCAGTACTTC,CASAGTHGETQYF
TRBV19,TRBJ2-1,.,.,TGTGCCAGTAGTACCCCCCCCAGGCCACCCGCGTACAATGAGCAGTTCTTC,CASSTPPRPPAYNEQFF
TRBV18,TRBJ1-5,.,TRBD1,TGTGCCAGCTCACCAGGGGCAGGGGGCGTACAGCCCCAGCATTTT,CASSPGAGGVQPQHF
TRBV15,TRBJ2-7,.,TRBD2,TGTGCCACCAGCGCTAGCGGGACCTCCTACGAGCAGTACTTC,CATSASGTSYEQYF
TRBV16,TRBJ1-1,.,.,TGTGCCAGCAGCCAATCAGGGTACAGCACTGAAGCTTTCTTT,CASSQSGYSTEAFF
TRBV28,TRBJ2-7,few,.,TGTGCCAGCAGTTTGACCAGTAGCTCCTACGAGCAGTACTTC,CASSLTSSSYEQYF
TRBV28,TRBJ2-3,.,.,TGTGCCAGCAGTCTCTTCTACACAGATACGCAGTATTTT,CASSLFYTDTQYF
TRBV28,TRBJ1-2,.,TRBD1,TGTGCCATCGACTGGGGATTGGACAGGGCGTATGGCTACACCTTC,CAIDWGLDRAYGYTF
TRBV18,TRBJ1-2,.,.,TGTGCCAGCTCACCACCAGGGTATGGCTACACCTTC,CASSPPGYGYTF
TRBV18,TRBJ2-3,.,.,TGTGCCAGCTCACCACCTACCGCAGGAACAGATACGCAGTATTTT,CASSPPTAGTDTQYF
TRBV4-1,TRBJ1-1,.,.,TGCGCCAGCAGCCCCCCGCGGGGGGACCGGGCTGAAGCTTTCTTT,CASSPPRGDRAEAFF
TRBV19,TRBJ1-3,few,.,TGTGCCAGTAGCCTAAGGGCGGGAAACACCATATATTTT,CASSLRAGNTIYF
TRBV28,TRBJ1-4,.,.,TGTGCCAGCAGTAATTATAATGAAAAACTGTTTTTT,CASSNYNEKLFF
TRBV18,TRBJ1-1,.,.,TGTGCCAGCTCCCAGGAACAGAACACTGAAGCTTTCTTT,CASSQEQNTEAFF
TRBV18,TRBJ2-7,.,.,TGTGCCAGCTCACCAGGACTTTCCTACGGTTACGAGCAGTACTTC,CASSPGLSYGYEQYF
TRBV11-3,TRBJ1-5,.,TRBD1,TGTGCCAGCAGCTGGGGACAGATGGATAGTCAGCCCCAGCATTTT,CASSWGQMDSQPQHF
TRBV11-3,TRBJ1-3,few,.,TGTGCCAGCAGCCCCGGGACTGTTGGAAACACCATATATTTT,CASSPGTVGNTIYF
TRBV18,TRBJ2-3,.,.,TGTGCCAGCTCACCGAGGGTCGGGACAGATACGCAGTATTTT,CASSPRVGTDTQYF
TRBV18,TRBJ1-3,.,.,TGTGCCAGCTCGCCCTCGGAAGGGACCGCCTCCTCTGGAAACACCATATATTTT,CASSPSEGTASSGNTIYF
TRBV30,TRBJ1-3,.,.,TGTGCCTGGACGGCGAGGAGGACTCTTACTGGAAACACCATATATTTT,CAWTARRTLTGNTIYF
TRBV18,TRBJ2-7,.,TRBD1,TGTGCCAGCTCGACTTCAGGGGGCTCCTACGAGCAGTACTTC,CASSTSGGSYEQYF
TRBV15,TRBJ1-1,.,.,TGTGCCACCAGCAGAGATAAGACGTACACTGAAGCTTTCTTT,CATSRDKTYTEAFF
TRBV18,TRBJ1-4,.,.,TGTGCCAGCGCAGACGGAGGGAATAATGAAAAACTGTTTTTT,CASADGGNNEKLFF
TRBV10-3,TRBJ2-1,.,TRBD1,TGTGCCAGTTGGCCGGGACAGGGATACAATGAGCAGTTCTTC,CASWPGQGYNEQFF
TRBV18,TRBJ2-3,.,.,TGTGCCAGCTCACCTTCCCGAGACCTTTTCGATACGCAGTATTTT,CASSPSRDLFDTQYF
TRBV4-3,TRBJ1-4,once,TRBD1,TGCGCCAGCAGCCAAGATACCGGACAGGGTATGGTAACTAATGAAAAACTGTTTTTT,CASSQDTGQGMVTNEKLFF
TRBV6-7,TRBJ2-1,.,TRBD1,TGTGCCAGCAGTTACCGGGACAGGTACAATGAGCAGTTCTTC,CASSYRDRYNEQFF
TRBV4-1,TRBJ2-5,.,TRBD2,TGCGCCAGCAGCCTCGGGACTAGCGGGAAAAGCGAGACCCAGTACTTC,CASSLGTSGKSETQYF
TRBV6-8,TRBJ2-1,.,.,TGTGCCAGCAGTTACCTCCGTCTGGGGTCCTACAATGAGCAGTTCTTC,CASSYLRLGSYNEQFF
TRBV22-1,TRBJ2-5,.,.,TGTGCCAGCAGTTATGACGGGGGGTTTACGACCCAGTACTTC,CASSYDGGFTTQYF
TRBV6-8,TRBJ1-1,.,TRBD1,TGTGCCATCAACAGGGGCCGGGACACTGAAGCTTTCTTT,CAINRGRDTEAFF
TRBV4-1,TRBJ2-2,.,TRBD2,TGCGCCAGCAGCCAAGCACGGGGACTAGCGGGAGGTGGGGAGCTGTTTTTT,CASSQARGLAGGGELFF
TRBV15,TRBJ2-1,.,.,TGTGCCACCAGCAGAGAGGGGCTAGAATGGAATGAGCAGTTCTTC,CATSREGLEWNEQFF
TRBV10-2,TRBJ2-2,.,TRBD2,TGCGCCAGCAGTGAGACAAAGCGGGGTGGGGCCGGGGAGCTGTTTTTT,CASSETKRGGAGELFF
TRBV19,TRBJ1-5,.,.,TGTGCCACCAAAAACCGGGACAGCAATCAGCCCCAGCATTTT,CATKNRDSNQPQHF
TRBV18,TRBJ1-2,.,.,TGTGCCAGCTCACCGTACGGAAACTATGGCTACACCTTC,CASSPYGNYGYTF
TRBV19,TRBJ2-1,.,.,TGTGCCAGTAAGGTAGCGGACTACCATTACAATGAGCAGTTCTTC,CASKVADYHYNEQFF
TRBV29-1,TRBJ2-2,.,.,TGCAGCGTGGGGGGCTCGAACACCGGGGAGCTGTTTTTT,CSVGGSNTGELFF
TRBV19,TRBJ1-2,once,.,TGTGCCAGTAGTGCCCCACGGAGGGGGGCTAACTATGGCTACACCTTC,CASSAPRRGANYGYTF
TRBV11-3,TRBJ2-2,.,.,TGTGCCAGCACTTCCGCTAGGACCAGGGGGGAGCTGTTTTTT,CASTSARTRGELFF
TRBV19,TRBJ2-2,.,.,TGTGCCAGCAAGGGACACCTGAACACCGGGGAGCTGTTTTTT,CASKGHLNTGELFF